This TCR beta chain was documented in a study of control samples from healthy donors and cancer patients. Trimming cost V 4 bases and J 3 bases; bases outside gene matches: 6. Germline V CDR1 and CDR2: PRHDT, FYEKMQ (reference sequence). The CDR3 consists of 14 residues. TCRdb keeps only in-frame clones here, not all; method: immunoSEQ multiplex PCR. Here the sample spans about 100,000 clones, 85% being singletons. The chain carries TRBV13 and TRBJ2-7, with 7 bases fitting TRBD1. Sample: blood. The TCR sequence derives from a man in his thirties or forties in good health. The CDR3 here is CASSSPGTVYEQYF. CDR3 in DNA: TGTGCCAGCAGCTCGCCCGGGACAGTCTACGAGCAGTACTTC.